The 32 T cell receptor beta chains in this list originate from one sample, sequenced in a study of CD8+CD57+ T cells in acquired aplastic anemia. Researchers used genomic DNA as the template to profile TCR beta VDJ and CDR3. TCRdb independently ran MiXCR on the reads; one entry per CDR3 protein. The top ten clones hold around 1.1% of a sample with about 220,000 distinct CDR3 sequences, about a third of them seen once. Sequenced: sorted CD4+, CD8+, or CD8+CD57+ T cells (not recorded which) from PBMCs. Receptors were obtained from a human donor in good health, serving as a control.

This clonotype was observed a few times. The chain uses TRBV20-1 and TRBJ1-2; D not resolved. V was shortened by 0 bases and J by 5 bases, with 13 bases between the two germline ends. The CDR3 is made up of 14 amino acids. Germline V gives CDR1 DFQATT, CDR2 SNEGSKA (reference sequence). Here the CDR3 reads CSARDDVGSYGYTF. In DNA, the CDR3 is TGCAGTGCTAGAGATGATGTGGGGTCATATGGCTACACCTTC.

This clonotype was counted many times. The V call is TRBV12-3 or TRBV12-4, the J call TRBJ2-3; a weak D match, TRBD2 (5 bases). This CDR3 is built from 14 residues. Trimming pared 2 bases from V and 2 bases from J, leaving 8 bases between. The CDR3 nucleotides are TGTGCCAGCAGTTTAACGGGGTACACAGATACGCAGTATTTT. It is translated as CASSLTGYTDTQYF.

This clonotype was recorded many times. The junction shows a germline mismatch at one end, possibly a read error. The V and J genes are TRBV20-1 and TRBJ1-4; D is possibly TRBD1 (5 bases). CDR1 is DFQATT, CDR2 SNEGSKA, per germline (reference sequence). The CDR3 is made up of 11 amino acids. CDR3 protein: CGTATNEKLFF. The CDR3 bases are TGTGGGACCGCAACTAATGAAAAACTGTTTTTT.

This clonotype was counted at least ten times. This rearrangement joins TRBV19 to TRBJ1-2; D unresolved. There are 20 residues in the CDR3. Trimming cost V 5 bases and J 0 bases, with 28 bases left between them. Germline-derived CDR1 and CDR2 are LNHDA and SQIVND (reference sequence). In DNA, the CDR3 is TGTGCCAGTAGTCTCCAGACTACCCCCCGCTGGTCAGCTGCTAACTATGGCTACACCTTC. It translates to CASSLQTTPRWSAANYGYTF.

The sample holds many counts of this clonotype. The chain joins TRBV6-1 to TRBJ2-7, with TRBD2 as a possible D gene (6 bases). V dropped 8 bases and J dropped 7 bases, with 21 bases sitting between them. CDR1 MNHNS and CDR2 SASEGT come from the germline V gene. CDR3 length: 14 residues. CDR3 residues: CASFDGTDIGEQYF. The CDR3 DNA reads TGTGCCAGCTTCGACGGGACTGATATAGGAGAGCAGTACTTC.

Ten or more counts support this clonotype. The chain uses TRBV15 and TRBJ2-1, with TRBD2 matching over 8 bases. This CDR3 is built from 16 residues. Germline assignment: CDR1 LNHNV and CDR2 YYDKDF (reference sequence). With 0 bases clipped from V and 5 bases from J, the junction kept 6 bases outside the gene matches. This CDR3 is CATSRDMRTSNNEQFF. The CDR3 nucleotides read TGTGCCACCAGCAGAGATATGAGGACTAGCAACAATGAGCAGTTCTTC.

In this sample, this clonotype turned up many times. The chain combines TRBV7-9 with TRBJ2-7; D is perhaps TRBD2 (5 bases). Trimming took 7 bases from V and 7 from J, leaving 14 bases between them. The CDR3 sequence is 12 residues long. Germline lookup yields CDR1 SEHNR and CDR2 FQNEAQ (reference sequence). In nucleotides, the CDR3 is TGTGCCAGCAAGAGGGCAGGCGGTGAGCAGTACTTC. It codes for CASKRAGGEQYF.

Notes on this clonotype: One base away lies a much larger clone, so this may be a sequencing read error. The V call is TRBV7-8, the J call TRBJ1-5; D is unclear. Germline V gene sequence: CDR1 SGHVS, CDR2 FQNEAQ. There are 15 residues in the CDR3. CDR3 nucleotides: TGTGCCAGCAGCTTAGTCGGAGGGCCGGCTCAGCTCCAGCATTTT. Residues: CASSLVGGPAQLQHF.

This clonotype was detected many times. The V and J genes are TRBV28 and TRBJ2-7; D remains unclear. CDR3 length: 13 residues. V gave up 4 bases and J gave up 3 bases, with 10 bases separating them. Germline CDR1 reads MDHEN; CDR2 reads SYDVKM. The CDR3 coding sequence is TGTGCCAGCAGTTCGCCGAGTCTCTACGAGCAGTACTTC. This translates into CASSSPSLYEQYF. Filled out from reference TRBV28 and TRBJ2-7, the complete variable domain reads DVKVTQSSRYLVKRTGEKVFLECVQDMDHENMFWYRQDPGLGLRLIYFSYDVKMKEKGDIPEGYSVSREKKERFSLILESASTNQTSMYLCASSSPSLYEQYFGPGTRLTVT.

This clonotype came up a few times. The V and J genes are TRBV2 and TRBJ1-2, with 9 bases fitting TRBD1. The CDR3 covers 14 residues. Germline CDR1 is SNHLY and CDR2 is FYNNEI. The J segment lost 3 bases and the V segment lost 6 bases, leaving 5 bases of the junction unmatched. As DNA, the CDR3 is TGTGCCAGCAGAGGACAGGGGCAGGACTATGGCTACACCTTC. Protein product: CASRGQGQDYGYTF.

Many counts were recorded for this clonotype. The V and J genes are TRBV2 and TRBJ2-7; TRBD1 might be the D (6 bases). CDR3 length: 11 amino acids. V shed 7 bases and J shed 4 bases, with 8 bases lying between them. Germline CDR1 reads SNHLY; CDR2 reads FYNNEI. This CDR3 is CASKQGYEQYF. The CDR3 DNA sequence: TGTGCCAGCAAACAGGGATACGAGCAGTACTTC.

This clonotype has only a few counts. The chain couples TRBV29-1 to TRBJ1-2; tentative D call: TRBD1 (6 bases). Trimming shortened V by 4 bases and J by 3 bases, and 15 bases separated the two germline ends. The germline V gene has CDR1 SQVTM and CDR2 ANQGSEA. This CDR3 comprises 14 residues. The CDR3 protein is CSVVGSGVDYGYTF. The CDR3, as DNA: TGCAGCGTTGTAGGGTCAGGGGTTGACTATGGCTACACCTTC.

This clonotype was detected ten times or more. The chain employs TRBV5-1 and TRBJ2-7, with D perhaps matching TRBD1 or TRBD2 (6 bases each). V lost 3 bases and J lost 1, with 17 bases in between. Germline V gene data show CDR1 as SGHRS and CDR2 as YFSETQ. The CDR3 runs 16 residues. Written as DNA, the CDR3 is TGCGCCAGCAGCTCCCTCGGGGGCTTACGATCCTACGAGCAGTACTTC. This translates into CASSSLGGLRSYEQYF.

This clonotype was seen ten or more times. V usage is TRBV5-4 and J usage is TRBJ2-1; maybe TRBD2 (6 bases). CDR1 and CDR2 (germline): SGHNT, YYREEE (reference sequence). This CDR3 contains 15 residues. The ends were cut back, 2 bases at V and 5 bases at J, with 14 bases in the middle. The CDR3 DNA sequence: TGTGCCAGCAGCTTTCGCGGGACTCGGAACAATGAGCAGTTCTTC. Translating it yields CASSFRGTRNNEQFF. Complete variable domain (other parts from reference TRBV5-4 and TRBJ2-1): ETGVTQSPTHLIKTRGQQVTLRCSSQSGHNTVSWYQQALGQGPQFIFQYYREEENGRGNFPPRFSGLQFPNYSSELNVNALELDDSALYLCASSFRGTRNNEQFFGPGTRLTVL.

V and J are TRBV25-1 and TRBJ2-1, with TRBD1 matching 9 bases. Unmatched junction bases numbered 6, after V lost 5 bases and J lost 7 bases. Germline CDR1 is MGHDK and CDR2 is SYGVNS. The CDR3 totals 14 residues. CDR3 sequence: CASSTGTGWNEQFF. The CDR3 DNA sequence: TGTGCCAGCAGTACCGGGACAGGGTGGAATGAGCAGTTCTTC.

This clonotype has ten or more counts. V gene TRBV20-1 combines with J gene TRBJ2-5, with 9 bases matching TRBD2. V was pared by 3 bases and J by 3 bases, with 8 bases of the junction left unmatched. Germline CDR1 and CDR2: DFQATT and SNEGSKA (reference sequence). The CDR3 is 15 amino acids. Written as DNA, the CDR3 is TGCAGTGCTAGTTTGGGCGGGGGGGCCAAAGAGACCCAGTACTTC. Protein: CSASLGGGAKETQYF.

As concerns this clonotype: One end of the junction varies from germline; a read error may be responsible. The chain is built from TRBV11-2 and TRBJ1-2; D gene uncertain. The CDR3 sequence is 13 residues long. Per germline, CDR1 SGHAT and CDR2 FQNNGV. This CDR3 reads CASSLDPEGVYTF. The CDR3 DNA is TGTGCCAGCAGCTTAGATCCGGAGGGTGTCTACACCTTT.

This clonotype occurred many times. The V call is TRBV29-1, the J call TRBJ1-2; D not certain. V lost 2 bases to trimming and J lost 8 bases, with 15 bases between them. The germline CDR1 and CDR2 sequences are SQVTM and ANQGSEA. The CDR3 runs 13 residues. The CDR3 spells CSVERLGFKGYTF. The CDR3 DNA is TGCAGCGTTGAACGGCTAGGGTTCAAGGGCTACACCTTC.

The V and J genes are TRBV4-2 and TRBJ2-6; D tentatively fits TRBD1 or TRBD2 (6 bases each). Looked up from germline, CDR1 is LGHNA and CDR2 is YNFKEQ. The CDR3 spans 18 residues. Trimming left V 4 bases short and J 1 base short, with 17 bases between. DNA of the CDR3: TGTGCCAGCAGCCCCACGGGGGCCCCCACTTCTGGGGCCAACGTCCTGACTTTC. Residues: CASSPTGAPTSGANVLTF.

The genes are TRBV29-1 and TRBJ2-1; D is unclear. The germline gives CDR1 SQVTM, CDR2 ANQGSEA. V was pared by 4 bases and J by 7 bases, with 8 bases between. The CDR3 length is 11 residues. In DNA, the CDR3 is TGCAGCGTTGCAGGAAGGAATGAGCAGTTCTTC. Protein product: CSVAGRNEQFF.

In this sample, this clonotype turned up a few times. The germline gene is not matched at one end of the junction; a read error may be the cause. The V and J genes are TRBV19 and TRBJ2-1; 9 bases match TRBD2. CDR1 LNHDA and CDR2 SQIVND come from the germline V gene (reference sequence). The CDR3 contains 16 residues. CDR3 amino acids: CASNLETSGHYNEQFF. The DNA for the CDR3 is TGCGCCAGCAACCTCGAGACTAGCGGCCATTACAATGAGCAGTTCTTC.

This clonotype turned up a few times. The CDR3 nucleotides read TGCGCCAGCAGCTTGGGAGGGCTTGGAAACACCATATATTTT. This encodes CASSLGGLGNTIYF. The rearrangement links TRBV5-1 to TRBJ1-3; D remains unclear. The CDR3 sequence is 14 residues long. The germline CDR1 and CDR2 sequences are SGHRS and YFSETQ. Trimming shortened V by 0 bases and J by 3 bases, and 7 bases separated the two germline ends. The full variable domain, with the rest looked up from reference TRBV5-1 and TRBJ1-3, is KAGVTQTPRYLIKTRGQQVTLSCSPISGHRSVSWYQQTPGQGLQFLFEYFSETQRNKGNFPGRFSGRQFSNSRSEMNVSTLELGDSALYLCASSLGGLGNTIYFGEGSWLTVV.

This clonotype has just a few counts. Here the CDR3 reads CASRKPGQGAYEQYF. The CDR3 nucleotides read TGTGCCAGCAGAAAACCGGGACAGGGGGCTTACGAGCAGTACTTC. The chain links TRBV6-1 to TRBJ2-7; 12 positions match TRBD1. Germline CDR1 MNHNS, CDR2 SASEGT. The CDR3 is made up of 15 amino acids. Trimming cost V 6 bases and J 4 bases; bases outside gene matches: 7.

The CDR3 sequence is CATSDGTGGYTF. In DNA form, the CDR3 reads TGTGCCACCAGTGATGGGACAGGCGGCTACACCTTC. This chain uses TRBV24-1 with TRBJ1-2; TRBD1 matches at 8 bases. The germline V gene encodes CDR1 KGHDR and CDR2 SFDVKD. The CDR3 is 12 amino acids. The V segment lost 3 bases and the J segment 8 bases; nucleotides outside the gene matches: 1.

This clonotype was recorded at least ten times. This chain connects TRBV7-2 to TRBJ1-2; D is unresolved. Trimming took off 2 bases at V and 6 bases at J, with 10 bases between the two ends. The germline CDR1 and CDR2 sequences are SGHTA and FQGNSA. The CDR3 contains 13 residues. CDR3 protein: CASSLRGIDGYTF. CDR3 DNA sequence: TGTGCCAGCAGCTTAAGAGGGATCGATGGCTACACCTTC.

Remarks on this clonotype: This may be a read error: a much more frequent sequence differs by one nucleotide. The CDR3 sequence is CSAISPSAGTQYF. The CDR3 DNA sequence: TGCAGTGCTATCTCCCCGTCCGCAGGTACGCAGTATTTT. This sequence joins TRBV20-1 and TRBJ2-3; D is uncertain. Germline assignment: CDR1 DFQATT and CDR2 SNEGSKA (reference sequence). The CDR3 extends over 13 amino acids. Trimming took off 4 bases at V and 8 bases at J, with 16 bases between the two ends.

In this sample, this clonotype turned up a few times. This sequence joins TRBV14 and TRBJ1-2; TRBD1 is a possible D gene (6 bases). CDR3 length: 14 amino acids. CDR1 is SGHDN, CDR2 FVKESK, per germline. V gave up 1 base and J gave up 6 bases, with 12 bases separating them. CDR3 sequence (DNA): TGTGCCAGCAGCCAAGCACACAGGGTTAATGGCTACACCTTC. Residues: CASSQAHRVNGYTF. The full variable domain, its missing parts supplied by reference TRBV14 and TRBJ1-2, is EAGVTQFPSHSVIEKGQTVTLRCDPISGHDNLYWYRRVMGKEIKFLLHFVKESKQDESGMPNNRFLAERTGGTYSTLKVQPAELEDSGVYFCASSQAHRVNGYTFGSGTRLTVV.

At least ten counts were recorded for this clonotype. This chain joins TRBV19 and TRBJ1-5; D gene ambiguous. The V gene lost 6 bases and the J gene lost 6 bases, with 15 bases spanning the gap. Looked up from germline, CDR1 is LNHDA and CDR2 is SQIVND (reference sequence). CDR3 size: 14 residues. The CDR3, as DNA: TGTGCCAGTAGAACGGGCCTATCCGGTCAGCCCCAGCATTTT. Its translation is CASRTGLSGQPQHF.

This clonotype was recorded at least ten times. The chain combines TRBV7-2 with TRBJ2-5; D assignment may be TRBD1 or TRBD2 (5 bases each). This CDR3 comprises 14 residues. V was pared by 0 bases and J by 7 bases, with 12 bases between. CDR1 and CDR2 from the germline V gene are SGHTA and FQGNSA. The DNA of the CDR3 is TGTGCCAGCAGCTTAGCGGGGGTGGCGGGGACCCAGTACTTC. This encodes CASSLAGVAGTQYF.

This clonotype was counted ten times or more. The chain employs TRBV5-1 and TRBJ1-5; no reliable D call. Trimming took off 1 base at V and 3 bases at J, with 8 bases between the two ends. Germline lookup yields CDR1 SGHRS and CDR2 YFSETQ. CDR3 length: 14 amino acids. CDR3 bases: TGCGCCAGCAGCTTGACGTCAGACAATCAGCCCCAGCATTTT. It yields the protein CASSLTSDNQPQHF.

The chain is built from TRBV9 and TRBJ2-2; 13 positions agree with TRBD2. The germline CDR1 and CDR2 sequences are SGDLS and YYNGEE. CDR3 length equals 18 residues. V trimming: 4 bases; J trimming: 1 base; junction bases outside the gene matches: 7. CDR3 DNA: TGTGCCAGCAGCCCAGGACTAGCGGGGGCCGTGAACACCGGGGAGCTGTTTTTT. Amino acids: CASSPGLAGAVNTGELFF.

This clonotype came up many times. V gene TRBV20-1 combines with J gene TRBJ2-5, with D possibly matching TRBD1 (5 bases). CDR3 size: 14 residues. With 3 bases removed from V and 5 bases from J, the gap between germline ends came to 16 bases. The germline gives CDR1 DFQATT, CDR2 SNEGSKA (reference sequence). The CDR3: CSASPDQGLETQYF. The CDR3 DNA follows: TGCAGTGCTAGTCCCGACCAGGGTTTGGAGACCCAGTACTTC.